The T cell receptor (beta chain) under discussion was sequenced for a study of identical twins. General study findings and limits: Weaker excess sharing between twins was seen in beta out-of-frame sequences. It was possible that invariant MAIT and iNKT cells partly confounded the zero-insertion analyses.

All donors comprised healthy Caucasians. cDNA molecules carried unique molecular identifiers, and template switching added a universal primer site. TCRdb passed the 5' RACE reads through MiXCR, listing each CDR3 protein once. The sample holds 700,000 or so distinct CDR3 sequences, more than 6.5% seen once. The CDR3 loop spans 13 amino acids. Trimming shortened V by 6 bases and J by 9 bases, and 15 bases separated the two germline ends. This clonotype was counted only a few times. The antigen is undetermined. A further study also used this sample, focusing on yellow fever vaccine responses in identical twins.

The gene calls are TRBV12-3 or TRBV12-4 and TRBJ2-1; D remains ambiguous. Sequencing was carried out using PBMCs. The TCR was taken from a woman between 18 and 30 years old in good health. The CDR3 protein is CASSSISAAEQFF. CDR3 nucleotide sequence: TGTGCCAGCAGCTCAATTTCGGCGGCTGAGCAGTTCTTC.